This T cell receptor beta chain was obtained from a study of CD8+ T cells in alopecia areata. General study results and limits: Normal-skin resident alphabeta T cells also appear among scalp sample sequences. As there was one nonresponder, how baseline CD8+ expansion relates to response remains uncertain.

Trimming pared 0 bases from V and 0 bases from J, leaving 5 bases between. The CDR3 has 14 residues. Germline V gene sequence: CDR1 LGHNA, CDR2 YNFKEQ. Points on this clone: No antigen is known for it.

Following extraction, RNA underwent reverse transcription to cDNA, which served as the sequencing template. Assay used: immunoSEQ multiplex PCR; TCRdb lists only in-frame clones, some missing. The repertoire holds some 240,000 clones, with 50% to 60% as singletons. The treatment is: oral pan-JAK inhibitor, 5-10 mg twice daily. Alopecia areata patients provided lesional scalp punch biopsies and peripheral blood, both collected for the study. PBMCs, the starting material, were the source of sorted CD4+ and CD8+ T cells. Here the sequenced sample was CD4+ T cells sorted from blood, taken at week 4, from a patient treated with tofacitinib. The chain is built from TRBV4-2 and TRBJ1-1; D gene uncertain. The sequence came from a human donor with alopecia areata. In DNA, the CDR3 is TGTGCCAGCAGCCAAGATCCAGTGAACACTGAAGCTTTCTTT. It specifies CASSQDPVNTEAFF.